Many counts were recorded for the clone carrying this T cell receptor (beta chain). What it binds is not known. The data derive from a study of T cells in Graves' hyperthyroidism and ophthalmopathy. As for the study in general: Peripheral blood draws took place at initial diagnosis, ahead of any treatment. Whole-study results and caveats: With a median lead of approximately six months before onset, the model predicted ophthalmopathy.

The CDR3 covers 15 residues. Germline loops: CDR1 SGHRS, CDR2 YFSETQ. The V gene lost 4 bases and the J gene lost 2 bases, with 16 bases spanning the gap. RNA transcripts gave rise to amplified TCR beta CDR3 regions. The HTBI set primed first-round TCR CDR3 RT-PCR. One entry per CDR3 protein, called by TCRdb with MiXCR from the multiplex PCR reads. The profile shows about 690,000 distinct CDR3 sequences, about 18% of them singletons. An absence of ophthalmopathy progression within 18 months meant stable Graves' hyperthyroidism. The study excluded patients with uncontrolled infection, other autoimmune disease, pregnancy or lactation.

Sequenced material: blood. The chain uses TRBV5-1 and TRBJ2-7; tentatively, D is TRBD1 (5 bases). This TCR came from a middle-aged man with Graves' hyperthyroidism. This CDR3 is CASSQGQLFPYEQYF. CDR3 bases: TGCGCCAGCAGCCAAGGACAATTATTCCCCTACGAGCAGTACTTC.